This T cell receptor beta chain stems from a study of radiotherapy plus CTLA-4 blockade in lung cancer. Study as a whole: 15% to 20% of patients responded objectively, and around 31% achieved disease control.

Sequencing used immunoSEQ multiplex PCR; TCRdb keeps in-frame clones, though not all of them. The profile covers about 85,000 clones, with about 90% appearing a single time and 2% to 2.5% taken by the ten largest. The CDR3 runs 16 residues. Germline CDR1 reads LGHNA; CDR2 reads YNFKEQ. Losses at the gene ends were 0 bases for V and 6 bases for J; bases not matched to a gene: 7. Points on this clone: The target antigen is unknown.

Broader study findings: Reports state that early shifts in blood T cell clones, with interferon-beta, best predicted response. Once radiotherapy plus ipilimumab had been given, TCR clones derived from tumor expanded in blood.

The sample was peripheral blood, taken from a patient treated with radiotherapy plus ipilimumab. The chain recombines TRBV4-2 with TRBJ1-5; 8 nucleotides align to TRBD1. The clonotype comes from a human donor with non-small cell lung cancer who had a partial response to radiotherapy plus ipilimumab. Here the CDR3 DNA reads TGTGCCAGCAGCCAAGACACAGGGGGACTTAGTCAGCCCCAGCATTTT. Protein: CASSQDTGGLSQPQHF.